This TCR beta chain was recorded in a study of cytomegalovirus exposure and HLA in healthy donors (dated by TCRdb to the late 2010s). Background for the entire study: According to an earlier analysis of around 600 of the donors, 150 million to 200 million T cells yielded over 90 million unique TCR beta sequences and more than 250 Gb of sequence data. Around 300 gigabases of sequencing data and roughly 90 million unique TCR sequences were included in an early release covering around 650 HLA-typed donors. Among the roughly 400 genotyped donors, approximately 82% belonged to the genetic ancestry cluster associated with self-reported Caucasian donors. The aim of the study was to test whether cataloging public T cell receptors could identify signatures of past pathogen exposure. The T cell repertoires of some 670 subjects were profiled by immunosequencing and related to cytomegalovirus serostatus. In addition to the first cohort of hundreds of subjects, a separate validation cohort of approximately 120 different subjects was used. High-throughput TCR immunosequencing, statistical association of individual TCRs with disease status, and machine learning were combined to predict cytomegalovirus infection status. A later analysis re-examined previously published TCR beta repertoires from several hundred donors and added high-resolution HLA genotyping to investigate patterns of TCR occurrence. Rather than using new phenotypic data, the later analysis identified candidate immune exposures from TCR beta sequences and from how often those sequences occurred across donors. In an earlier analysis of roughly 540 of the donors, high-throughput TCR beta sequencing was used to judge whether each TCR beta V gene segment behaved as functional or pseudogenic. Alongside the repertoire data, information on donor age, sex, ethnicity and CMV serostatus was compiled. In a later genetic analysis, genome-wide SNP genotypes for about 55% of the roughly 700 donors were used, and that subset was treated as a discovery cohort. All discovery cohort repertoires had been generated using a single sequencing platform. HLA typing covered class I and class II loci at four-digit resolution. Typing coverage varied by locus: about 620-630 donors for A, B, C, DRB1 and DQB1; some 520 for DQA1; over 600 for DPA1; under 490 for DPB1. Roughly 5 DR-DQ haplotypes were handled as single units for association and clustering, since linkage in the cohort was strong. Among about 370 genotyped donors of the cohort, an average of roughly 230,000 unique TCR beta nucleotide sequences was sequenced per donor, of which about 19% were non-productive.

Comments on this clone: The specificity of this receptor is unknown. No per-base quality is available; no much larger clone lies one base away.

The method behind the library was the immunoSEQ multiplex PCR assay. A mixture of 60 forward primers for TCR Vbeta segments and 13 reverse primers for TCR Jbeta segments was used in the multiplex PCR. A multiplex PCR assay on genomic DNA amplified the CDR3 region of rearranged TCR beta genes. The Illumina HiSeq System was used to sequence the amplified TCR beta libraries as 87-base-pair reads. The paper's data handling went like this. A later analysis tallied around 82 million unique TCR beta chains across the 700 or so repertoires, and 10 million to 11 million of those chains were shared by two or more donors. A nearest-neighbor algorithm error-corrected the raw reads and collapsed the reads into unique sequences, merging closely related sequences to remove PCR and sequencing errors. To assign V, D and J gene segments, CDR3 sequences were aligned to IMGT reference sequences. For a sequence to be retained, at least a six-nucleotide match to both a V gene segment and a J gene segment was required. A rearrangement counted as productive if the CDR3 had no stop codons and remained in frame with V and J, and every other rearrangement counted as non-productive. Following IMGT convention, CDR3 was defined as the stretch from the second conserved V-encoded cysteine to the conserved J-encoded phenylalanine. In an earlier analysis of roughly 610 of the donors, sequences lacking an unambiguous match to a single V gene segment were excluded. An earlier analysis of over 450 of the donors classified V segments as functional when productive rearrangements were above 56.7% and as segregating when the standard deviation between donors was above 5%. A statistical classification framework was developed to diagnose cytomegalovirus status using the catalog of TCR beta chain sequences. A later analysis assigned V and J genes by comparing TCR nucleotide sequences with IMGT/GENE-DB human TR gene sequences. A later analysis assigned CDR3 sequences and most-parsimonious VDJ recombination scenarios with the TCRdist pipeline. In a later analysis, each TCR beta chain was defined by its CDR3 amino acid sequence together with its V-gene family, and reads without a unique V-gene family were excluded. To address suspected cross-contamination and a sequencing artifact, a later analysis removed a few hundred highly shared, low-generation-probability nucleotide sequences. A later analysis calculated a clonal expansion index for each public chain from normalized within-repertoire ranks of inferred template counts. In a later analysis, generation probabilities were computed using a VDJ recombination model fitted to out-of-frame rearrangements, and the results were checked against IGoR. In a later analysis, TCR-TCR, TCR-HLA and TCR-CMV co-occurrence was scored with hypergeometric tests, and a repertoire-size bias correction was applied to TCR pairs. In a later analysis, false discovery rates were estimated by permuting HLA or CMV assignments 20 times. In a later analysis, co-occurring TCRs were grouped with DBSCAN, and TCRdist sequence similarity was added when clustering was performed within HLA-allele-positive subsets. Repertoires with fewer than 30,000 or more than 120,000 public chains, plus five repertoires with anomalous nucleotide sharing, were excluded from co-occurrence clustering. In its TCRdb copy, this immuneACCESS table keeps in-frame sequences only and misses some clones. Where compared with another copy, unresolved V genes explain less than half of these, and the others have no known cause. The V and J calls and clone size come from that table; D and trimming were worked out from the DNA. This sample is represented by approximately 160,000 clones; approximately 71% of them were singletons. Together, the top ten hold roughly 5% of the sample.

Summary of the overall study and its limitations: In a later genetic analysis, fewer N-insertions in productive TCRs were reported among donors in an Asian-associated ancestry cluster than the roughly 640-donor mean. The classifier was reported to diagnose cytomegalovirus status with high specificity and sensitivity in both the original cohort and the validation cohort. In a later genetic analysis, a missense DCLRE1C variant was associated with V-gene and J-gene trimming of TCR beta chains, and the association was replicated in an independent cohort. In vitro tests confirmed that three of the cytomegalovirus-associated TCR beta chains recognize cytomegalovirus antigens. In a later analysis, several top co-occurrence clusters were reported to appear linked to parvovirus B19, influenza, CMV and Epstein-Barr virus. In an earlier analysis of about 600 of the donors, most TCR beta V segments appeared in productive rearrangements about 90% or about 30% of the time, broadly matching IMGT annotations. Most CMV-associated TCR beta chains appeared to be HLA-restricted in a later analysis, and the HLA associations seemed to be driven largely by CMV exposure. A later analysis associated some 17,000 TCR beta sequences with specific HLA alleles at a false discovery rate of 0.05. It was suggested by the authors that the approach could potentially be generalized to other disease states and immunological phenotypes. Roughly uniform sequencing depth across donors was assumed in presence/absence analyses, although this assumption may not hold. Compared with equally common non-associated chains, HLA-associated TCR beta chains in a later analysis were more clonally expanded and had lower generation probabilities. When HLA alleles, especially DR and DQ, strongly co-occurred, TCR associations were difficult to assign to individual alleles. In this cohort, only TCR beta chains were sequenced, and detectable features were limited by the absence of alpha or paired-chain data. HLA typing was unavailable for some donors at each locus, so association tests used only the typed subset. A cluster of highly shared sequence variants was judged likely to be a technical artifact of the sequencing pipeline. Immune exposure information for the cohort was limited to CMV serostatus. A total of roughly 160 TCR beta chains were listed by the study as associated with cytomegalovirus. Correlated functional status among segregating V segments might be attributable to linkage disequilibrium, but an unknown experimental factor could not be ruled out. A later analysis found that TCR association rates varied across HLA loci, with DRB1 alleles showing the most associated TCRs and HLA-C alleles the fewest. A further reported finding was that TCR beta sequences accurately predicted the HLA-A and HLA-B alleles for most subjects in the first cohort. While some public TCRs were present in many individuals, most TCR sequences turned up only very rarely across donors. Because counts were too low, 15 to 20 rarely observed V segments, including chromosome 9 orphons, were excluded from the earlier analysis of some 540 of the donors.

In total, just over 650 healthy bone marrow donors made up the cohort. At the time of sampling, all cohort members were nominally healthy, though unrecorded immune exposures were likely present. The donor was CMV seronegative and belonged to the group of around 350 seronegative cohort members. Every donor gave a peripheral blood sample, and the peripheral blood mononuclear cells from that sample were used for TCR beta sequencing. The Qiagen DNeasy Blood Extraction Kit was used to extract genomic DNA from the blood cell samples. This receptor was obtained from a male donor in good health and CMV-seronegative. The sample comprised PBMCs.

The sequence in DNA is TGTGCCAGCTCACCAGTACCGGGACAGGGGGTTATCAACGAGCAGTACTTC. This encodes CASSPVPGQGVINEQYF. The chain is assembled from TRBV18 and TRBJ2-7, with TRBD1 matching 11 junction bases. Ends trimmed: V by 2 bases, J by 5 bases; bases unmatched to a gene: 11. Per the germline V gene, KGHSH is the CDR1 and LQKENI is the CDR2. Including the terminal cysteine and phenylalanine, the CDR3 comprises 17 residues. This entry keeps only the CDR3 DNA: 51 bases, framed from base 1.